The 2 T cell receptor beta chains listed next were all sequenced from one sample in a study of blood T cell repertoires in COVID-19 (dated by TCRdb to 2020 to 2021). Library generation was performed with the immunoSEQ multiplex PCR assay. The immuneACCESS repertoire file appears here via TCRdb, limited to in-frame rearrangements. These files lack a portion of the clones; in checked studies, under half of the deficit traces to unresolved V genes, and the cause of the others is not known. In all, the sample holds about 68,000 clones, and approximately 80% of those were seen once. Of the sample, approximately 10% is held by the ten largest clones. Sequencing was done on a sample of peripheral blood. The receptors stem from a woman aged 45-59 years with acute or convalescent COVID-19.

For the CDR3, the DNA is TGCGCCAGCAGCGTCGGGATGGGAAACACTGAAGCTTTCTTT. Amino acid sequence: CASSVGMGNTEAFF. The rearrangement links TRBV5-1 to TRBJ1-1, with D unclear. The V end lost 4 bases, the J end lost 2 bases, and 12 bases lay between the germline ends. CDR1 and CDR2 from the germline V gene are SGHRS and YFSETQ. CDR3 size: 14 residues.

This clone was counted a few times. The rearrangement links TRBV5-1 to TRBJ2-7, with 10 bases that match TRBD2. Germline CDR1 and CDR2: SGHRS and YFSETQ. CDR3 length: 16 amino acids. V trimming: 4 bases; J trimming: 0 bases; junction bases outside the gene matches: 7. The chain's CDR3 is CASSLLPSGSSYEQYF. CDR3 nucleotides: TGCGCCAGCAGCCTATTACCTAGCGGGAGCTCCTACGAGCAGTACTTC.